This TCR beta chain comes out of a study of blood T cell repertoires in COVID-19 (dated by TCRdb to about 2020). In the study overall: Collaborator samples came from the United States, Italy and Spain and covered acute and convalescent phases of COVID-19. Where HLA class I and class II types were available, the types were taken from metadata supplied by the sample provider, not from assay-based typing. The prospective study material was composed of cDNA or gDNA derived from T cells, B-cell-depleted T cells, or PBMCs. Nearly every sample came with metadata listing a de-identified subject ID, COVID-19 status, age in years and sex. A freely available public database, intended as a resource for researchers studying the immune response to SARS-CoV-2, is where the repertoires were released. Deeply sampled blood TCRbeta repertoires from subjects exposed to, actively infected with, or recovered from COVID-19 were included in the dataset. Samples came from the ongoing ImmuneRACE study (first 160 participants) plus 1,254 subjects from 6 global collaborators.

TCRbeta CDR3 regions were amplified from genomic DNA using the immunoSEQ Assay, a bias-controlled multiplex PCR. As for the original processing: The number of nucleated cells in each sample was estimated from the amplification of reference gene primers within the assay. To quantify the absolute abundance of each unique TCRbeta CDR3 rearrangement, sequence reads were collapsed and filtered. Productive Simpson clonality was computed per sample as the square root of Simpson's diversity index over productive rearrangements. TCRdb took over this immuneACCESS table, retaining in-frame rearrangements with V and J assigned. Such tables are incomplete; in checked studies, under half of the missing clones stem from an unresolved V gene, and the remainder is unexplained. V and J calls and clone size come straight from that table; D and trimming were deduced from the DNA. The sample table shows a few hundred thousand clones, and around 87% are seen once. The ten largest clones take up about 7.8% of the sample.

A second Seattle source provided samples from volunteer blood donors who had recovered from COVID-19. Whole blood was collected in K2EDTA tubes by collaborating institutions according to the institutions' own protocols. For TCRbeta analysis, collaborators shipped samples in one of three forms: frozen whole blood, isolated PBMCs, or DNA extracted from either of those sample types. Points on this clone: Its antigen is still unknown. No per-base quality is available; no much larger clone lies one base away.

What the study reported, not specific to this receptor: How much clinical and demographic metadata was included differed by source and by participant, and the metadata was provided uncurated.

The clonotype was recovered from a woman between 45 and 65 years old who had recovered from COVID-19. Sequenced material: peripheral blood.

The CDR3 reads CATSRASRGSKNIQYF. Read as DNA, the sequence is TGTGCCACCAGCAGAGCCAGTCGGGGTAGCAAAAACATTCAGTACTTC. The receptor chain draws on TRBV15 and TRBJ2-4; the D segment could be TRBD2, given 5 matching bases. The trim is 1 base for V and 3 bases for J, with a gap of 13 bases between the germline ends. According to the germline V gene (reference sequence), CDR1 reads LNHNV and CDR2 reads YYDKDF. Taken from cysteine to phenylalanine, the CDR3 has 16 residues. Of the read, only the CDR3 DNA is kept; its 48 bases are in frame from base 1.